The 23 T cell receptor beta chains in this list originate from one sample, sequenced in a study of cytomegalovirus exposure and HLA in healthy donors. PCR was performed using 60 Vbeta and 13 Jbeta primers. Sequencing was performed with immunoSEQ multiplex PCR; in TCRdb, only in-frame clones are kept and a portion is missing. The sample lists 190,000 or so clones; around 86% were seen once. Sequences were obtained from PBMCs. These receptors were taken from a man aged 45-60 years in good health and CMV-seronegative.

The chain recombines TRBV6-5 with TRBJ1-2, with TRBD1 matching over 8 bases. There are 14 residues in the CDR3. CDR1 and CDR2 from the germline V gene are MNHEY and SVGAGI. V shed 6 bases, J shed 5 bases, and the junction held 8 bases outside the gene matches. The CDR3 sequence is CASRGTGDYYGYTF. CDR3 coding DNA: TGTGCCAGCAGAGGGACAGGAGATTATTATGGCTACACCTTC.

This clone was detected a few times. V is TRBV5-1 and J is TRBJ1-4, with D possibly TRBD1 on 6 matching bases. Trimming shortened V by 4 bases and J by 5 bases, and 15 bases separated the two germline ends. The germline V gene encodes CDR1 SGHRS and CDR2 YFSETQ. CDR3 length: 15 amino acids. The CDR3 loop is CASSPGRGINEKLFF. CDR3 nucleotide sequence: TGCGCCAGCAGCCCGGGTAGGGGGATAAATGAAAAACTGTTTTTT.

The chain couples TRBV4-3 to TRBJ2-2; 7 nucleotides agree with TRBD1. Germline trimming cut 4 bases from V and 4 bases from J; bases unmatched to any gene: 12. There are 17 residues in the CDR3. Germline loops: CDR1 LGHNA, CDR2 YSLEER. The CDR3 DNA is TGCGCCAGCAGCCCCGAAGAGAGGGGGCTGACCACCGGGGAGCTGTTTTTT. Its translation: CASSPEERGLTTGELFF.

The rearrangement links TRBV19 to TRBJ1-2; TRBD1 matches 11 bases. V shed 7 bases and J 6 bases; nucleotides not matched to a gene: 10. Germline values: CDR1 LNHDA, CDR2 SQIVND (reference sequence). The CDR3 is made up of 15 amino acids. The CDR3 loop reads CASIRTGGAANGYTF. The CDR3 region has the DNA TGTGCCAGTATTCGGACAGGGGGCGCGGCGAATGGCTACACCTTC.

This chain joins TRBV6-5 and TRBJ2-3; TRBD2 aligns across 10 bases. Per the germline V gene, CDR1 is MNHEY and CDR2 is SVGAGI. The CDR3 length is 13 residues. Trimming removed 8 bases from V and 6 bases from J; junction bases left unmatched: 5. In DNA form, the CDR3 reads TGTGCCAGCCAGGGACTAGCGATGGATACGCAGTATTTT. Translated: CASQGLAMDTQYF.

The CDR3 sequence is CASSPGGQGSGANVLTF. The CDR3 nucleotides are TGTGCCAGCTCACCAGGGGGACAGGGATCTGGGGCCAACGTCCTGACTTTC. The V gene is TRBV18, the J gene TRBJ2-6; 9 positions match TRBD1. The CDR3 covers 17 residues. With V trimmed by 2 bases and J by 1 base, 3 bases remained unmatched. The germline CDR1 and CDR2 sequences are KGHSH and LQKENI.

The V call is TRBV28, the J call TRBJ1-2; maybe TRBD1 (6 bases). V was trimmed by 2 bases and J by 7 bases, leaving 17 bases between them. This CDR3 spans 15 amino acids. Germline V gene lookup returns CDR1 MDHEN and CDR2 SYDVKM. In DNA, the CDR3 is TGTGCCAGCAGTTTAGGAAGCGCGGGGGCTCCTGGCTACACCTTC. Protein: CASSLGSAGAPGYTF.

A single count supports this clone. The V and J genes are TRBV11-1 and TRBJ1-1; D might be TRBD1 (6 bases). The germline V gene has CDR1 SGHAT and CDR2 FQDESV (reference sequence). V lost 5 bases and J lost 6, with 13 bases in between. The length of the CDR3 is 13 residues. The CDR3 DNA reads as TGTGCCAGCAGCGTTCAGGGGAAGGCTGAAGCTTTCTTT. Encoded protein: CASSVQGKAEAFF.

The V and J genes are TRBV20-1 and TRBJ1-1; perhaps TRBD1 as D (6 bases). Trimming stripped 6 bases from V and 7 bases from J, with 12 bases between. Looked up from germline, CDR1 is DFQATT and CDR2 is SNEGSKA (reference sequence). This CDR3 is 11 amino acids long. CDR3 region: CSADSTLEAFF. The CDR3 DNA is TGCAGTGCGGACAGTACCCTTGAAGCTTTCTTT.

The genes are TRBV6-5 and TRBJ2-7, with D maybe TRBD1 (5 bases). With 5 bases removed from V and 2 bases from J, the gap between germline ends came to 16 bases. The CDR3 loop spans 15 amino acids. Germline V gives CDR1 MNHEY, CDR2 SVGAGI. CDR3 sequence reads: CASSRDSVTTYEQYF. The CDR3 bases are TGTGCCAGCAGTCGAGACAGCGTAACAACCTACGAGCAGTACTTC.

The rearrangement joins TRBV7-9 to TRBJ1-2; 7 nucleotides match TRBD1. This CDR3 comprises 15 residues. Germline V gene lookup returns CDR1 SEHNR and CDR2 FQNEAQ (reference sequence). V lost 5 bases, J lost 8 bases, and 14 bases stayed unmatched. DNA for the CDR3: TGTGCCAGCAGCCAACCCGGGACAGCCGGCAAGGGCTACACCTTC. Translated: CASSQPGTAGKGYTF.

The chain is built from TRBV9 and TRBJ2-6; 10 positions match TRBD1. Looked up from germline, CDR1 is SGDLS and CDR2 is YYNGEE. This CDR3 has 18 residues. V was clipped by 2 bases and J by 1 base; unmatched bases: 6. The CDR3 protein is CASSVGDRGLSGANVLTF. CDR3 bases: TGTGCCAGCAGCGTTGGGGACAGGGGCCTATCTGGGGCCAACGTCCTGACTTTC.

The count of this clone is one. This CDR3 is CASSWGGQNYGYTF. The CDR3 coding sequence is TGCGCCAGCAGCTGGGGGGGCCAAAACTATGGCTACACCTTC. The genes are TRBV5-1 and TRBJ1-2, with a weak D call TRBD1 (6 bases). Between the trimmed V and J ends, which lost 3 bases and 2 bases, there was a span of 11 bases. The CDR3 loop spans 14 amino acids. Germline values: CDR1 SGHRS, CDR2 YFSETQ.

This sequence joins TRBV5-1 and TRBJ2-5; 8 bases are shared with TRBD2. Germline CDR1 SGHRS, CDR2 YFSETQ. V lost 0 bases and J lost 4; bases outside the gene matches: 8. The CDR3 totals 16 residues. This CDR3 reads CASSLDVGGAPETQYF. In DNA form, the CDR3 reads TGCGCCAGCAGCTTGGACGTCGGGGGGGCCCCAGAGACCCAGTACTTC.

The V gene is TRBV18, the J gene TRBJ1-6; the D gene is possibly TRBD1 (5 bases). With 2 bases removed from V and 7 bases from J, the gap between germline ends came to 24 bases. The CDR3 is made up of 19 amino acids. Germline CDR1 is KGHSH and CDR2 is LQKENI. CDR3 in DNA: TGTGCCAGCTCACCAGGCTACGACAGTAAGACTTTTATCAATTCACCCCTCCACTTT. It yields the protein CASSPGYDSKTFINSPLHF.

The V call is TRBV5-6, the J call TRBJ2-5; 7 bases fit TRBD2. The CDR3 is 11 residues long. Per germline, CDR1 SGHDT and CDR2 YYEEEE. J gave up 7 bases and V 4 bases, and 1 base lay outside the gene matches. The CDR3 DNA is TGTGCCAGCAGCAAGCGGGGGACCCAGTACTTC. This gives the protein CASSKRGTQYF.

The CDR3 nucleotides are TGTGCCAGCAGCACAGGGTTGGGTCAGCCCCAGCATTTT. Translating it yields CASSTGLGQPQHF. J is TRBJ1-5 and V is TRBV6-4, with a possible D match to TRBD1 (6 bases). V lost 6 bases to trimming and J lost 6 bases, with 12 bases between them. Germline V gene data show CDR1 as MRHNA and CDR2 as SNTAGT. This CDR3 is built from 13 residues.

This clone has a handful of counts. V usage is TRBV19 and J usage is TRBJ1-2; 8 bases are shared with TRBD1. The germline V gene has CDR1 LNHDA and CDR2 SQIVND (reference sequence). With V trimmed by 4 bases and J by 3 bases, 7 bases remained unmatched. The length of the CDR3 is 15 residues. This chain's CDR3 is CASSNRQGADYGYTF. Written as DNA, the CDR3 is TGTGCCAGTAGTAATCGGCAGGGGGCAGACTATGGCTACACCTTC.

The chain uses TRBV27 and TRBJ2-7; D remains unclear. Germline V gives CDR1 MNHEY, CDR2 SMNVEV (reference sequence). The CDR3 length is 12 residues. Trimming removed 4 bases at V and 5 bases at J, with 9 bases between. DNA of the CDR3: TGTGCCAGCAGTTCCTTACTCAACGAGCAGTACTTC. Translated: CASSSLLNEQYF.

The chain recombines TRBV7-9 with TRBJ1-1, with D tentatively TRBD1 (5 bases). This CDR3 is 15 amino acids long. The ends were cut back, 1 base at V and 3 bases at J, with 12 bases in the middle. Germline assignment: CDR1 SEHNR and CDR2 FQNEAQ (reference sequence). The CDR3 here is CASSLGSGWDTEAFF. CDR3 coding DNA: TGTGCCAGCAGCTTAGGATCAGGGTGGGACACTGAAGCTTTCTTT.

The V gene is TRBV7-2, the J gene TRBJ1-4; D possibly corresponds to TRBD1 (6 bases). V was pared by 5 bases and J by 6 bases, with 16 bases between. The germline V gene has CDR1 SGHTA and CDR2 FQGNSA. The CDR3 runs to 15 residues. The CDR3 DNA follows: TGTGCCAGCAGCCCAGGGGCGAAAAACCATGAAAAACTGTTTTTT. Protein product: CASSPGAKNHEKLFF.

The chain carries TRBV10-3 and TRBJ2-5, with D possibly matching TRBD1 (6 bases). From germline, CDR1 is ENHRY and CDR2 SYGVKD. The length of the CDR3 is 14 residues. V lost 7 bases and J 1 base, leaving 13 bases between the germline ends. CDR3 nucleotide sequence: TGTGCCATCAATAAACGGGACACCCAAGAGACCCAGTACTTC. Its protein product is CAINKRDTQETQYF.

The chain joins TRBV5-6 to TRBJ1-4; D gene ambiguous. The CDR3 spans 14 residues. V lost 4 bases to trimming and J lost 7 bases, with 14 bases between them. In germline, CDR1 is SGHDT, CDR2 YYEEEE. CDR3 sequence reads: CASSGPGLGEKLFF. DNA of the CDR3: TGTGCCAGCAGCGGTCCGGGTCTGGGTGAAAAACTGTTTTTT.